This TCR beta chain is drawn from a study of metastatic and nonmetastatic thyroid tumors. For the study at large: Comparative analysis of repertoires was undertaken across blood and tumor or nodule tissue obtained from malignant and benign thyroid patients. Study results and limitations: The reported finding was significantly higher TCR beta diversity in malignant thyroid tumors relative to benign nodules, in blood and tumor.

This CDR3 region has 14 residues. Trimming cost V 6 bases and J 2 bases; bases outside gene matches: 7. Germline lookup yields CDR1 SGHTA and CDR2 FQGNSA. As processed by the authors: The distant-metastasis classifier for papillary thyroid cancer was built from CDR3 differences across clinicopathological groups. TCRdb ran MiXCR on the PCR reads. The V and J calls and clone size come from TCRdb's table, not from the authors' own analysis. In the table there are 11,000 to 15,000 clones, roughly 25% of which are singletons. Patients had received no treatment of any kind before thyroid surgery. This clone was recorded at least ten times. The target antigen is unknown. This may be a read error: a much more frequent sequence differs by one nucleotide.

Input material: tumor tissue. This chain uses TRBV7-2 with TRBJ2-7, with TRBD1 matching over 7 bases. The sequence was collected from a female donor with papillary thyroid cancer or a benign thyroid nodule (not recorded which). Some clones in this sample may be carry-over from other donors' samples. In nucleotides, the CDR3 is TGTGCCAGCAGTCAACAGGGGCCCGCCTACGAGCAGTACTTC. Residues: CASSQQGPAYEQYF.